This T cell receptor beta chain is from a study of chemoradiotherapy in HPV16-positive cancers (dated by TCRdb to the early 2020s). In terms of the full investigation: Functional T-cell assays on cells from a couple of HPV16-positive patients defined candidate HPV-specific T-cell clones and common TCR motifs. The candidate HPV-specific TCRs and motifs were subsequently tracked in TCR repertoires obtained from roughly 90 patients with HPV-related cancers. The study asked whether T-cell immunity to the HPV oncoproteins E6 and E7 changes during chemoradiotherapy and whether this immunity affects survival.

This clone was recorded only once. Its antigen is currently not known. No base quality information exists; no much larger clone differs at one position. CDR1 and CDR2 (MNHEY, SMNVEV) derive from the germline V gene (reference sequence). The CDR3, cysteine through phenylalanine, is 16 amino acids long. Kept here is only the CDR3 DNA, which spans 48 bases and is read in frame from base 1. The junction shows trimming of 4 bases on V and 4 bases on J, plus 19 bases between the germline ends. What the authors observed across the whole study: The functional definition of HPV-specific T cells came from only two HPV16-positive patients, and the survival association was reported for HPV16-positive patients. In HPV16-positive patients, expansion of HPV-responsive T cells during chemoradiotherapy was found to be associated with improved recurrence-free survival. Expansion of candidate HPV-specific clones and E7-related TCR motifs was observed in the tumor microenvironment during treatment, whereas no such expansion was observed for non-HPV-specific T cells.

Repertoires were sampled repeatedly over the course of chemoradiotherapy, so clonal expansion could be followed in the tumor microenvironment. The library was produced with the immunoSEQ multiplex PCR assay. As stored in TCRdb, this immuneACCESS dataset retains in-frame rearrangements with V and J assigned. A fraction of the clones does not appear; measured against another copy, unresolved V genes explain less than half of the discrepancy, and the remainder lacks a known reason. This sample holds roughly 2,300 clones; around 90% were observed only once. The ten largest account for 4% to 5.5% of the sample.

Material: tumor tissue, obtained from a patient who underwent chemoradiotherapy. The rearranged segments are TRBV27 and TRBJ2-5; D gene: possibly TRBD1, on 6 matching bases. The sequence was obtained from a human donor with HPV-associated anogenital cancer. In nucleotides, the sequence is TGTGCCAGCAGTTCCCGAATGGCAGGGGTCCGAGAGACCCAGTACTTC. This sequence encodes CASSSRMAGVRETQYF.